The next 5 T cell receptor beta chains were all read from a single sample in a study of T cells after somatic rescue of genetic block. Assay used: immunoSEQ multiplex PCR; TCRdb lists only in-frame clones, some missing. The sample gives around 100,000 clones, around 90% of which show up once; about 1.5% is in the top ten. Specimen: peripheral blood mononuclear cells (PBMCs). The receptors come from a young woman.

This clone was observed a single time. CDR3 sequence (DNA): TGCGCCAGCAGCCATACTAGCGGGGGGCTCGGCGAGCAGTACTTC. Its translation is CASSHTSGGLGEQYF. The chain combines TRBV4-3 with TRBJ2-7; 12 bases are a match to TRBD2. This CDR3 contains 15 residues. V lost 3 bases, J lost 6 bases, and 6 bases stayed unmatched. Germline CDR1 LGHNA, CDR2 YSLEER.

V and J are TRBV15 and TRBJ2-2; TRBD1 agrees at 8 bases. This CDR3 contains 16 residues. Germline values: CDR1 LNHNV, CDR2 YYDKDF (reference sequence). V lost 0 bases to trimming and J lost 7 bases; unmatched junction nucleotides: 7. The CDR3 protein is CATSRDRGTGLGELFF. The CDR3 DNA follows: TGTGCCACCAGCAGAGATCGGGGGACAGGACTCGGGGAGCTGTTTTTT.

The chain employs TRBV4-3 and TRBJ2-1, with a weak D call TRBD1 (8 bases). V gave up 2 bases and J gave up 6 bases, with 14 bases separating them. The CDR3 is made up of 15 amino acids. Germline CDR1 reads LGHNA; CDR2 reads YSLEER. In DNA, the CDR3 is TGCGCCAGCAGCCAACCGGACAGGGAGGGCAATGAGCAGTTCTTC. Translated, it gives CASSQPDREGNEQFF.

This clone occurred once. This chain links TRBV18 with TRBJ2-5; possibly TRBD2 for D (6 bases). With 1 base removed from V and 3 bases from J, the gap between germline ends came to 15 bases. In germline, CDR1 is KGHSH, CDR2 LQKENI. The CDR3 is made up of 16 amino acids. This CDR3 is CASSPLGFGGEETQYF. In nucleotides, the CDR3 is TGTGCCAGCTCACCACTAGGGTTCGGGGGAGAAGAGACCCAGTACTTC.

For the CDR3, the DNA is TGTGCCATCAGTGGGACTAGCGCGAACCTGGGGGAGCAGTACTTC. The encoded protein is CAISGTSANLGEQYF. V and J are TRBV10-3 and TRBJ2-7; 9 bases agree with TRBD2. Germline CDR1 reads ENHRY; CDR2 reads SYGVKD. The J segment lost 7 bases and the V segment lost 4 bases, leaving 11 bases of the junction unmatched. CDR3 size: 15 residues.